Below, one T cell receptor (beta chain) is given with its context. There are 13 residues in the CDR3. The germline V gene has CDR1 SQVTM and CDR2 ANQGSEA. Trimming cost V 2 bases and J 2 bases, with 10 bases left between them. From the 5' RACE reads, TCRdb called clonotypes with MiXCR, one entry per CDR3 protein. Of fewer than 65,000 distinct CDR3 sequences in the sample, just under 30% were seen once. The V and J genes are TRBV29-1 and TRBJ2-7; the D is unclear. The TCR originated in a female donor with breast cancer. Sequencing input: tumor-infiltrating naive CD4+ T cells sorted from the breast tumor. The sample's subset: naive CD4+ T cells, CD4+CD45RA+CD25-. The CDR3 DNA reads as TGCAGCGTTGAAAAGGCAGCCACCTACGAGCAGTACTTC. It codes for CSVEKAATYEQYF.